This is a list of T cell receptor beta chains from one sample in a study of post-analysis software for immune sequencing data. TCRdb analysed the PCR reads with MiXCR anew, one entry per CDR3 protein. Among some 690,000 distinct CDR3 sequences listed, 55% to 70% were seen once. Source material: blood. These receptor sequences come from a girl aged 2 to 10 with multiple sclerosis. Both conserved end residues are part of each CDR3. D genes are given only for firm matches. The listing skips clone size in some rows; elsewhere it reads once, few, many or a size class.

clone size: .; V gene: TRBV24-1; J gene: TRBJ2-3; D gene: TRBD1; CDR3 protein: CATSSGTGGTSNHADTQYF; CDR3 DNA: TGCGCCACCAGCTCCGGGACAGGGGGCACATCCAACCATGCAGATACGCAGTATTTT
clone size: many; V gene: TRBV20-1; J gene: TRBJ2-6; D gene: .; CDR3 protein: CSANAPSSTVSGANVLTF; CDR3 DNA: TGCAGTGCTAACGCACCCTCTTCGACAGTCTCTGGGGCCAACGTCCTGACTTTC
clone size: .; V gene: TRBV5-1; J gene: TRBJ2-7; D gene: .; CDR3 protein: CASSGWSGSYEQYF; CDR3 DNA: TGCGCCAGCAGCGGGTGGAGCGGCTCCTACGAGCAGTACTTC
clone size: .; V gene: TRBV2; J gene: TRBJ2-3; D gene: .; CDR3 protein: CASSSDEDTQYF; CDR3 DNA: TGTGCCAGCAGTTCAGATGAGGATACGCAGTATTTT
clone size: .; V gene: TRBV5-1; J gene: TRBJ2-3; D gene: .; CDR3 protein: CASSGGQGLDTQYF; CDR3 DNA: TGCGCCAGCAGCGGAGGGCAGGGTCTAGATACGCAGTATTTT
clone size: many; V gene: TRBV7-2; J gene: TRBJ2-1; D gene: .; CDR3 protein: CASSDSSYNEQFF; CDR3 DNA: TGTGCCAGCAGCGACAGCTCCTACAATGAGCAGTTCTTC
clone size: .; V gene: TRBV12-3/TRBV12-4; J gene: TRBJ2-1; D gene: .; CDR3 protein: CASSSALGLYNEQFF; CDR3 DNA: TGTGCCAGCAGTTCGGCCTTGGGGCTCTACAATGAGCAGTTCTTC
clone size: .; V gene: TRBV29-1; J gene: TRBJ2-7; D gene: .; CDR3 protein: CSVGHRQELGEAYEQYF; CDR3 DNA: TGCAGCGTTGGCCACCGACAGGAATTGGGTGAAGCCTACGAGCAGTACTTC
clone size: .; V gene: TRBV6-5; J gene: TRBJ2-7; D gene: TRBD2; CDR3 protein: CASSYVAGGSYEQYF; CDR3 DNA: TGTGCCAGCAGTTACGTAGCGGGAGGGTCCTACGAGCAGTACTTC
clone size: .; V gene: TRBV7-8; J gene: TRBJ2-5; D gene: TRBD1; CDR3 protein: CASSLRPRDREGEETQYF; CDR3 DNA: TGTGCCAGCAGCTTGAGACCCCGGGACAGGGAGGGGGAAGAGACCCAGTACTTC
clone size: once; V gene: TRBV6-2/TRBV6-3; J gene: TRBJ1-2; D gene: .; CDR3 protein: CATDGLYGYTF; CDR3 DNA: TGTGCCACTGACGGCCTCTATGGCTACACCTTC
clone size: .; V gene: TRBV5-1; J gene: TRBJ2-5; D gene: TRBD1; CDR3 protein: CASSPGGALFETQYF; CDR3 DNA: TGCGCCAGCAGCCCAGGGGGCGCGTTATTCGAGACCCAGTACTTC
clone size: .; V gene: TRBV20-1; J gene: TRBJ1-2; D gene: .; CDR3 protein: CSASRAQIYGYTF; CDR3 DNA: TGCAGTGCTAGCCGGGCCCAGATATATGGCTACACCTTC
clone size: .; V gene: TRBV5-8; J gene: TRBJ2-1; D gene: TRBD2; CDR3 protein: CASSPIAGNEQFF; CDR3 DNA: TGTGCCAGCAGCCCAATAGCGGGGAATGAGCAGTTCTTC
clone size: once; V gene: TRBV5-1; J gene: TRBJ2-5; D gene: TRBD2; CDR3 protein: CASMRTSGTLNEQYF; CDR3 DNA: TGCGCCAGCATGCGGACTAGCGGTACCTTGAATGAGCAGTACTTC
clone size: .; V gene: TRBV10-3; J gene: TRBJ1-2; D gene: .; CDR3 protein: CAINPGDYGYTF; CDR3 DNA: TGTGCCATCAACCCAGGGGACTATGGCTACACCTTC
clone size: .; V gene: TRBV5-1; J gene: TRBJ2-3; D gene: TRBD2; CDR3 protein: CASSSPVLAGGLTDTQYF; CDR3 DNA: TGCGCCAGCAGCTCCCCGGTACTAGCGGGGGGGCTAACAGATACGCAGTATTTT
clone size: .; V gene: TRBV20-1; J gene: TRBJ1-4; D gene: TRBD1; CDR3 protein: CSARGGTGDEKLFF; CDR3 DNA: TGCAGTGCTAGAGGCGGGACAGGGGATGAAAAACTGTTTTTT
clone size: .; V gene: TRBV6-4; J gene: TRBJ2-2; D gene: .; CDR3 protein: CASSGAAGSTGELFF; CDR3 DNA: TGTGCCAGCAGTGGGGCGGCAGGGAGCACCGGGGAGCTGTTTTTT
clone size: few; V gene: TRBV24-1; J gene: TRBJ2-1; D gene: TRBD1; CDR3 protein: CATSDRTGMTETQFF; CDR3 DNA: TGTGCCACCAGTGACAGGACAGGGATGACGGAGACCCAGTTCTTC
clone size: few; V gene: TRBV7-6; J gene: TRBJ2-5; D gene: TRBD2; CDR3 protein: CASKAGGPETQYF; CDR3 DNA: TGTGCCAGCAAAGCGGGAGGGCCTGAGACCCAGTACTTC
clone size: .; V gene: TRBV7-2; J gene: TRBJ1-2; D gene: .; CDR3 protein: CASSLVLGNYGYTF; CDR3 DNA: TGTGCCAGCAGCTTAGTGTTGGGTAACTATGGCTACACCTTC
clone size: .; V gene: TRBV20-1; J gene: TRBJ2-3; D gene: .; CDR3 protein: CSARVGLTSTDTQYF; CDR3 DNA: TGCAGTGCTAGAGTAGGCCTTACTAGCACAGATACGCAGTATTTT
clone size: .; V gene: TRBV11-2; J gene: TRBJ2-7; D gene: TRBD2; CDR3 protein: CASSLLISGTITQYF; CDR3 DNA: TGTGCCAGCAGCTTATTAATTAGCGGGACAATAACCCAGTACTTC
clone size: .; V gene: TRBV20-1; J gene: TRBJ2-1; D gene: .; CDR3 protein: CSARMETEQFF; CDR3 DNA: TGCAGTGCTAGAATGGAGACCGAGCAGTTCTTC
clone size: .; V gene: TRBV27; J gene: TRBJ1-1; D gene: .; CDR3 protein: CASSLSWDTEAFF; CDR3 DNA: TGTGCCAGCAGTTTATCCTGGGATACTGAAGCTTTCTTT
clone size: .; V gene: TRBV14; J gene: TRBJ1-2; D gene: TRBD1; CDR3 protein: CASSHGAQGGPHYTF; CDR3 DNA: TGTGCCAGCAGCCACGGGGCCCAGGGGGGCCCCCACTACACCTTC
clone size: .; V gene: TRBV29-1; J gene: TRBJ2-5; D gene: .; CDR3 protein: CSVVFPGKTQYF; CDR3 DNA: TGCAGCGTTGTTTTCCCCGGGAAGACCCAGTACTTC
clone size: .; V gene: TRBV6-5; J gene: TRBJ2-7; D gene: TRBD2; CDR3 protein: CASSGPGLADYEQYF; CDR3 DNA: TGTGCCAGCAGTGGACCGGGACTAGCGGATTACGAGCAGTACTTC
clone size: few; V gene: TRBV20-1; J gene: TRBJ2-7; D gene: TRBD2; CDR3 protein: CSAEGLAAYNEQYF; CDR3 DNA: TGCAGTGCAGAGGGACTAGCGGCCTACAATGAGCAGTACTTC
clone size: .; V gene: TRBV7-6; J gene: TRBJ2-7; D gene: TRBD2; CDR3 protein: CASSLGAGDKNIRYF; CDR3 DNA: TGTGCCAGCAGCTTAGGGGCGGGGGATAAAAACATTCGGTACTTC
clone size: .; V gene: TRBV20-1; J gene: TRBJ1-1; D gene: .; CDR3 protein: CGARDHAEAFF; CDR3 DNA: TGCGGTGCTAGAGACCACGCTGAAGCTTTCTTT
clone size: few; V gene: TRBV11-2; J gene: TRBJ1-2; D gene: .; CDR3 protein: CASSPRGEGRNYGYTF; CDR3 DNA: TGTGCCAGCAGCCCCCGGGGGGAAGGGCGCAACTATGGCTACACCTTC
clone size: .; V gene: TRBV6-4; J gene: TRBJ1-5; D gene: .; CDR3 protein: CAGSVQVDQPQHF; CDR3 DNA: TGTGCCGGCAGTGTCCAGGTTGATCAGCCCCAGCATTTT
clone size: .; V gene: TRBV20-1; J gene: TRBJ2-1; D gene: .; CDR3 protein: CSARRRWRKFF; CDR3 DNA: TGCAGTGCTAGGAGGCGTTGGAGGAAGTTCTTC
clone size: .; V gene: TRBV6-6; J gene: TRBJ1-2; D gene: .; CDR3 protein: CASFSGDAYGYTF; CDR3 DNA: TGTGCCAGTTTCTCAGGGGACGCTTATGGCTACACCTTC